The clone carrying this T cell receptor (beta chain) was detected a few times. Its antigen remains unidentified. The sample comes from a study of T cell repertoires in cytomegalovirus infection. In the study overall: CMV epitopes that were recently identified and HLA-C-restricted were used alongside well-studied HLA-B-restricted ones. Based on public TCR beta signatures, there were indications of CMV infection and of a matching HLA type.

Study conclusions and caveats: Cumulative frequency of public TCR beta families picked out carriers of CMV plus the relevant HLA. The study found HLA-C-restricted CMV-specific TCR beta clonotypes dominating the ex vivo response.

From the reads, TCRdb called clonotypes with MiXCR, one entry per CDR3 protein. The table has 370,000 or so distinct CDR3 sequences, about 35% seen once. The V segment lost 1 base and the J segment 4 bases; nucleotides outside the gene matches: 8. From germline, CDR1 is SGHTA and CDR2 FQGNSA. The CDR3 has 16 amino acids. This specimen consisted of cultured PBMCs, obtained from culture after CMV antigen stimulation. The chain is built from TRBV7-2 and TRBJ2-7; 9 bases agree with TRBD2. The TCR comes from a human donor in good health (CMV status not recorded). Some clones in this sample may be carry-over from other donors' samples. CDR3 coding DNA: TGTGCCAGCAGCTTAGAGGCGGGAGGGCCGGGATACGAGCAGTACGTC. This translates into CASSLEAGGPGYEQYV.